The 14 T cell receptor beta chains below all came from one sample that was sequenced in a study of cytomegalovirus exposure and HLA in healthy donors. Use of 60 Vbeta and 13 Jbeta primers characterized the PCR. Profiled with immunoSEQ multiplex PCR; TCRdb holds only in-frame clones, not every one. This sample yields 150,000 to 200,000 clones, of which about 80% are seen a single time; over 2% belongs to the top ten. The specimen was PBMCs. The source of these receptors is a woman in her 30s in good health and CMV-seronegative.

DNA of the CDR3: TGCGCCAGCAGCCGAGCGACAGAGAACACTGAAGCTTTCTTT. Translated: CASSRATENTEAFF. The rearrangement joins TRBV5-1 to TRBJ1-1; possible D gene TRBD1, 5 bases. This CDR3 contains 14 residues. The germline gives CDR1 SGHRS, CDR2 YFSETQ. V lost 4 bases and J lost 1, with 11 bases in between.

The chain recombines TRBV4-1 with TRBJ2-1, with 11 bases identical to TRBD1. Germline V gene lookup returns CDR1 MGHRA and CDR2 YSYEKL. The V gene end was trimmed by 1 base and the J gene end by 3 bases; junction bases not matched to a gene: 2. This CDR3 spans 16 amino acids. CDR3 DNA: TGCGCCAGCAGCCAAGGGGGGACAGGGGGCTACAATGAGCAGTTCTTC. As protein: CASSQGGTGGYNEQFF.

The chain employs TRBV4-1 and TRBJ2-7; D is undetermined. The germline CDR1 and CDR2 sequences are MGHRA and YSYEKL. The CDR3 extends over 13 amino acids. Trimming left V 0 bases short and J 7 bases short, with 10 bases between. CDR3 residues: CASSQDFVVEQYF. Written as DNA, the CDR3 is TGCGCCAGCAGCCAAGACTTTGTTGTGGAGCAGTACTTC.

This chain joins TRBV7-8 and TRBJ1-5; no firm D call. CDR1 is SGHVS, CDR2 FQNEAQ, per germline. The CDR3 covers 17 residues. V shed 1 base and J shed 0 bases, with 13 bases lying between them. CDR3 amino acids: CASSLVGATYSNQPQHF. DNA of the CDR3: TGTGCCAGCAGCTTAGTGGGAGCAACTTATAGCAATCAGCCCCAGCATTTT.

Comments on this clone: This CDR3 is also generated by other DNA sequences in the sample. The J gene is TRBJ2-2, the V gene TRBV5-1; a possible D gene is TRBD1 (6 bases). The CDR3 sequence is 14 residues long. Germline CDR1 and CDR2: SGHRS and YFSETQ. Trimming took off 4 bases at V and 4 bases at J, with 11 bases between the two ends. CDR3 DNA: TGCGCCAGCAGCCTACGGACAGTCACCGGGGAGCTGTTTTTT. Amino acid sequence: CASSLRTVTGELFF.

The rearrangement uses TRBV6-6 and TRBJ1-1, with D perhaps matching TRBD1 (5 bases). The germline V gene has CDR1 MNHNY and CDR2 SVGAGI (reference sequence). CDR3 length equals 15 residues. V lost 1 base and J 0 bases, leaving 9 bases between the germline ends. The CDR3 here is CASSYLSGMNTEAFF. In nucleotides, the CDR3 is TGTGCCAGCAGTTACTTATCAGGGATGAACACTGAAGCTTTCTTT.

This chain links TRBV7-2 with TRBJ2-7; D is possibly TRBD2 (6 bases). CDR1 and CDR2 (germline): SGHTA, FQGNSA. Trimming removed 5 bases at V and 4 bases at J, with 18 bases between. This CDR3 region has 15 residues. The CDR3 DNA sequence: TGTGCCAGCAGCACCACACTAGCCGGTAGATACGAGCAGTACTTC. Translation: CASSTTLAGRYEQYF. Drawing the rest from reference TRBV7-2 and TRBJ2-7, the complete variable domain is GAGVSQSPSNKVTEKGKDVELRCDPISGHTALYWYRQSLGQGLEFLIYFQGNSAPDKSGLPSDRFSAERTGGSVSTLTIQRTQQEDSAVYLCASSTTLAGRYEQYFGPGTRLTVT.

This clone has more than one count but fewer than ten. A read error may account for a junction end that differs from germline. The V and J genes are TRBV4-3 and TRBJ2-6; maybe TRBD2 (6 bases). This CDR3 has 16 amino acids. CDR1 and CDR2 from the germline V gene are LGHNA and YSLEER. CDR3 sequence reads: CASSQDQGTGANGLTF. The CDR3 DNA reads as TGCGCCAGCAGCCAAGATCAAGGGACTGGGGCCAACGGCCTGACTTTC.

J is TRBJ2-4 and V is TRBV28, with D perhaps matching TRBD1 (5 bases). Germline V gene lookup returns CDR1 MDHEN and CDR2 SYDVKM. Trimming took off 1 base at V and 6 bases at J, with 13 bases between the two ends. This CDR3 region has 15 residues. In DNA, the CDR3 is TGTGCCAGCAGTTTATTATCAGGGTTTGGAAACATTCAGTACTTC. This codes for CASSLLSGFGNIQYF.

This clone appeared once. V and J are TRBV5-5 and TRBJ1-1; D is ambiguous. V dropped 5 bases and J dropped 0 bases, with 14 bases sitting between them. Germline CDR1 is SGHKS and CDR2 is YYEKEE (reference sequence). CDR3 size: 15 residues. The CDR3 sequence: CASRASREVNTEAFF. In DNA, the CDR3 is TGTGCCAGCAGAGCTTCGAGGGAGGTGAACACTGAAGCTTTCTTT. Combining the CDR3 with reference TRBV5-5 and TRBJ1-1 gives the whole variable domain DAGVTQSPTHLIKTRGQQVTLRCSPISGHKSVSWYQQVLGQGPQFIFQYYEKEERGRGNFPDRFSARQFPNYSSELNVNALLLGDSALYLCASRASREVNTEAFFGQGTRLTVV.

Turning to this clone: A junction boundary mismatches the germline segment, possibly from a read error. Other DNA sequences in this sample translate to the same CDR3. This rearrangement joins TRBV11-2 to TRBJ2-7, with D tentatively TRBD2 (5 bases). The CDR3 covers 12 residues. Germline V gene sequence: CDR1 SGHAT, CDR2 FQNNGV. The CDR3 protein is CASSLERGEQYF. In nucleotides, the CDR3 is TGTGCCAGTAGCTTAGAGCGCGGGGAGCAGTACTTC.

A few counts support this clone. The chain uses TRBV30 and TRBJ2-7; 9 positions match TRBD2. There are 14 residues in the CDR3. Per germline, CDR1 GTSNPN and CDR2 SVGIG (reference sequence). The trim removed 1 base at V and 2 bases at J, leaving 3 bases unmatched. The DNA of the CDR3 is TGTGCCTGGAGTGCAGTAGCGGGGGCCTACGAGCAGTACTTC. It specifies CAWSAVAGAYEQYF.

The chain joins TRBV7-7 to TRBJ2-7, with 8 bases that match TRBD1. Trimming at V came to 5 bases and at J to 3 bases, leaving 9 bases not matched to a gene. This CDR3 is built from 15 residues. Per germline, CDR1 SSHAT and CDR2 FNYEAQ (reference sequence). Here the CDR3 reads CASSPGQGSFYEQYF. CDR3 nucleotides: TGTGCCAGCAGCCCTGGACAGGGAAGTTTCTACGAGCAGTACTTC.

CDR3 amino acids: CATSYRADRKQFF. In DNA form, the CDR3 reads TGTGCCACCAGCTACAGAGCCGACAGGAAGCAGTTCTTC. The V and J genes are TRBV15 and TRBJ2-1; TRBD1 is a possible D gene (6 bases). Germline V CDR1 and CDR2: LNHNV, YYDKDF (reference sequence). Trimming removed 5 bases from V and 11 bases from J, with 16 bases in between. There are 13 residues in the CDR3.